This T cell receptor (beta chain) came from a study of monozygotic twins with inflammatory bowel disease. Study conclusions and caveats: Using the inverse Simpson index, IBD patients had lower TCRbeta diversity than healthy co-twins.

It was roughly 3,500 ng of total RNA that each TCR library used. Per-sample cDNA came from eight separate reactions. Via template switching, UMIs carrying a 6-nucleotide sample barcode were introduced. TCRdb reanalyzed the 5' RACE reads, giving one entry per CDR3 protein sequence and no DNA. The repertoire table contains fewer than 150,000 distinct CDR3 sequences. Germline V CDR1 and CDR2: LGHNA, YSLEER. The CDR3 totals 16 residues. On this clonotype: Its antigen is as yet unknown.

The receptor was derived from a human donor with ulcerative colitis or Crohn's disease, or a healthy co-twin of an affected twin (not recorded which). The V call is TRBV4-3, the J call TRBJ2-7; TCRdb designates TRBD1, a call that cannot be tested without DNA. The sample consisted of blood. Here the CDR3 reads CASSQNERGQSYEQYF.